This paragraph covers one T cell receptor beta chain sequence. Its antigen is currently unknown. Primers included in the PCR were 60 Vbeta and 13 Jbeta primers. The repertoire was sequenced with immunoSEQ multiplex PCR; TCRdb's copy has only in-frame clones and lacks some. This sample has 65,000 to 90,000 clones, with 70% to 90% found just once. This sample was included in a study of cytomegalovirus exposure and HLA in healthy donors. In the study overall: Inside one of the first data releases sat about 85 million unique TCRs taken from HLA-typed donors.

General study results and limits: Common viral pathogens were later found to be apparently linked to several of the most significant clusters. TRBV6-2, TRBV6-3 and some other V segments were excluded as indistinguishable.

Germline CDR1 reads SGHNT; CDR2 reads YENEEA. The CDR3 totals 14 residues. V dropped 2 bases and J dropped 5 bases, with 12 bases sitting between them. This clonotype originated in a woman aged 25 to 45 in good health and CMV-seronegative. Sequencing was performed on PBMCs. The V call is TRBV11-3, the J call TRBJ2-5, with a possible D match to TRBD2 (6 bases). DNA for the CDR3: TGTGCCAGCAGCTTAACGAGGAGGGGTGAGACCCAGTACTTC. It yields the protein CASSLTRRGETQYF.